Listed below are T cell receptor beta chains from one sample, sequenced in a study of blood T cell repertoires in COVID-19. The assay was immunoSEQ multiplex PCR, and TCRdb's table has in-frame clones only and misses some. The sample lists about 56,000 clones, 70% to 90% occurring once. Sequenced input: peripheral blood. These receptors all stem from a man aged 45-60 years with active COVID-19. Both conserved end residues are part of each CDR3. A D gene is named only where the DNA matches it firmly. Size is omitted from some rows. Given values are once, few, many or a class for expanded clones.

TRBJ1-4 - TRBV6-5 - TGTGCCAGCAAAGAGGGCGCGAGTGAAAAACTGTTTTTT CASKEGASEKLFF
TRBJ1-6 - TRBV2 - TGTGCCAGCAAGGGGACTCAGTATAATTCACCCCTCCACTTT CASKGTQYNSPLHF
TRBJ1-3 - TRBV20-1 - TGCAGTGCTAGACGTGGAAACACCATATATTTT CSARRGNTIYF
TRBJ2-3 - TRBV29-1 - TGCAGCTTACATTTCGGGGGACCCACAGATACGCAGTATTTT CSLHFGGPTDTQYF
TRBJ2-5 TRBD2 TRBV30 - TGTGCCTGGAGTTTCCCCGGCGGGGGAAAAGAGACCCAGTACTTC CAWSFPGGGKETQYF
TRBJ2-3 - TRBV6-5 few TGTGCCAGCAGTTACGATAATCCTAACACAGATACGCAGTATTTT CASSYDNPNTDTQYF
TRBJ2-7 TRBD1 TRBV5-1 once TGCGCCAGCAGCTTGCTCCCTTCACGACAGGGGGCCTACGAGCAGTACTTC CASSLLPSRQGAYEQYF
TRBJ2-1 TRBD2 TRBV5-1 - TGCGCCAGCGGGCCGGGGGGGCCGGGGAATGAGCAGTTCTTC CASGPGGPGNEQFF
TRBJ2-5 - TRBV5-6 once TGTGCCAGCAGCTTGGGGGAGGAGACCCAGTACTTC CASSLGEETQYF
TRBJ2-3 - TRBV11-2 - TGTGCCAGCAGCCCCCTTCGGCGCCTAGCAGACACTAGCACAGATACGCAGTATTTT CASSPLRRLADTSTDTQYF
TRBJ2-7 - TRBV19 - TGTGCCAGTAGTGTACAGGTCTCCTACGAGCAGTACTTC CASSVQVSYEQYF
TRBJ1-1 TRBD1 TRBV6-5 few TGTGCCAGCAGTCGCCCGGGACAGCTGAACACTGAAGCTTTCTTT CASSRPGQLNTEAFF
TRBJ2-3 - TRBV3-1/TRBV3-2 - TGTGCCAGCAGCCAAGGCGGCAGTCACACAGATACGCAGTATTTT CASSQGGSHTDTQYF
TRBJ2-1 - TRBV7-2 - TGTGCCAGCAGCTTAGCGTTGGGAAAGGGAGCTGAGCAGTTCTTC CASSLALGKGAEQFF
TRBJ1-3 - TRBV15 - TGTGCCACCAGCACTCGACAGCAAATCTCTGGAAACACCATATATTTT CATSTRQQISGNTIYF
TRBJ2-3 TRBD1 TRBV2 - TGTGCCAGCAGTGAAGCTAGGGTGACAGGGGCCCCGGATACGCAGTATTTT CASSEARVTGAPDTQYF
TRBJ1-1 - TRBV3-1/TRBV3-2 - TGTGCCAGCAGCCAAGCGGTCTCCCGTCGGAACACTGAAGCTTTCTTT CASSQAVSRRNTEAFF
TRBJ1-6 - TRBV6-1 - TGTGCCAGCAGTGAAGCGGCCAGTGGCTCACCCCTCCACTTT CASSEAASGSPLHF
TRBJ2-1 TRBD2 TRBV6-4 - TGTGCCAGCACCGGGGGGGGCTTGAATGAGCAGTTCTTC CASTGGGLNEQFF
TRBJ1-6 - TRBV10-3 - TGTGCCATCAGAGAACCCGGGGGAATAGGAAATTCACCCCTCCACTTT CAIREPGGIGNSPLHF
TRBJ2-5 TRBD1 TRBV6-2/TRBV6-3 - TGTGCCAGCAGGCCTAGGACAGGGGGTCCGGGAGCCCAGTACTTC CASRPRTGGPGAQYF
TRBJ1-4 TRBD1 TRBV13 - TGTGCCAGCAGCTTAGCTTGGACAGGGGGAACTAATGAAAAACTGTTTTTT CASSLAWTGGTNEKLFF
TRBJ1-6 TRBD1 TRBV10-3 - TGTGCCACACTCCCGGGACAGAGAAATTCACCCCTCCACTTT CATLPGQRNSPLHF
TRBJ2-2 - TRBV3-1/TRBV3-2 few TGTGCCAGCAGCGGGATTCGGGGTACCGGGGAGCTGTTTTTT CASSGIRGTGELFF
TRBJ2-7 - TRBV28 few TGTGCCACGCGCGACAGGACCTCCTACGAGCAGTACTTC CATRDRTSYEQYF
TRBJ2-5 - TRBV7-9 - TGTGCCTGCGGACAGGGCCGGGGGGCCCAGTACTTC CACGQGRGAQYF
TRBJ2-5 - TRBV21-1 - TGTGCCAGCAGCAAAGTCGGACAGGGTCGAGAGACCCAGTACTTC CASSKVGQGRETQYF
TRBJ2-4 TRBD1 TRBV3-1/TRBV3-2 - TGTGCCAGCAGCCAATATCAAACAGGGGGCATTCAGTACTTC CASSQYQTGGIQYF
TRBJ1-6 - TRBV30 once TGTGCCTGGAGTGTACCGGGGAATGAGTTCAATTCACCCCTCCACTTT CAWSVPGNEFNSPLHF
TRBJ1-1 - TRBV12-3/TRBV12-4 - TGTGCCAGCAGGGGAGGTGGAACTGAAGCTTTCTTT CASRGGGTEAFF
TRBJ1-1 TRBD1 TRBV7-8 - TGTGCCAGCAGCTTAAAGACAGGGACCTTCTCTGAAGCTTTCTTT CASSLKTGTFSEAFF
TRBJ2-2 - TRBV14 - TGTGCCAGCAGCTCCTCGGGCAGGGGCCTTCTACTTTTCAACACCGGGGAGCTGTTTTTT CASSSSGRGLLLFNTGELFF
TRBJ1-1 TRBD1 TRBV18 - TGTGCCAGCTCACCGGGTTTTACAGGGGCTGAAGCTTTCTTT CASSPGFTGAEAFF
TRBJ1-2 TRBD1 TRBV4-2 - TGTGCCAGCAGCTTGGACAGGGGGCGAAGGTTCTACACCTTC CASSLDRGRRFYTF
TRBJ2-7 - TRBV2 - TGTGCCAGCAGTGAACTAGAGAACACCGAGCAGTACTTC CASSELENTEQYF
TRBJ1-5 - TRBV2 medium-sized TGTGCCAGCAGTGTCGCGATAAGCAATCAGCCCCAGCATTTT CASSVAISNQPQHF
TRBJ1-2 - TRBV6-5 few TGTGCCGTCGGGACACCCCCTAACTATGGCTACACCTTC CAVGTPPNYGYTF
TRBJ2-7 TRBD2 TRBV18 - TGTGCCAGCTCACCAATGGGCGGGGGAAACTACGAGCAGTACTTC CASSPMGGGNYEQYF
TRBJ2-3 - TRBV18 - TGTGCCAGCTCACCGCGTAAAGATACGCAGTATTTT CASSPRKDTQYF
TRBJ2-1 - TRBV13 once TGTGCCAGCAGCTTCATGCAAGGCGCGGCATTGGATGAGCAGTTCTTC CASSFMQGAALDEQFF
TRBJ2-5 - TRBV7-2 - TGTGCCAGCGGATATCTAGCGCCGGAGACCCAGTACTTC CASGYLAPETQYF
TRBJ1-2 - TRBV7-2 - TGTGCCAGCAGCCCAAGAACAGGGATCCAAGATGGCTACACCTTC CASSPRTGIQDGYTF
TRBJ1-6 - TRBV6-5 - TGTGCCAGCACCCAAGGAGGGGTCAATTCACCCCTCCACTTT CASTQGGVNSPLHF
TRBJ2-7 - TRBV7-2 - TGTGCCAGCACCCCACGGTGGGGGGTCTACGAGCAGTACTTC CASTPRWGVYEQYF